The rows below give T cell receptor beta chains drawn from one sample of a study of shared clonotypes between healthy human individuals. Clones were read by immunoSEQ multiplex PCR, and TCRdb kept only the in-frame ones, dropping some. This repertoire shows some 660,000 clones, around three quarters found once; its top ten account for under 2%. The sample consisted of memory CD4+ T cells sorted from blood. These receptors all come from a woman younger than 45 in good health. CDR3s include the opening cysteine and the closing phenylalanine or tryptophan. A D gene is named only where the DNA matches it firmly. Clone size appears in some rows only: once, few, many, or a class for an expanded clone.

j_call d_call clone_size v_call cdr3_nt cdr3_aa
TRBJ2-1 . . TRBV5-1 TGCGCCAGCAGCTTGTCCATTCGGGGCTCCTACAATGAGCAGTTCTTC CASSLSIRGSYNEQFF
TRBJ1-1 . . TRBV21-1 TGTGCCAGCAGGCTACGGCTAGCCACAATTCGCACTGAAGCTTTCTTT CASRLRLATIRTEAFF
TRBJ2-7 . . TRBV7-9 TGTGCCAGCAGCTTAGGGACAACTTACGAGCAGTACTTC CASSLGTTYEQYF
TRBJ2-3 . once TRBV5-1 TGCGCCAGCAGCTTTAGGGGAGAAGATACGCAGTATTTT CASSFRGEDTQYF
TRBJ1-1 . . TRBV15 TGTGCCACCAGCAGTGTAGGGAACACTGAAGCTTTCTTT CATSSVGNTEAFF
TRBJ2-2 TRBD1 . TRBV6-1 TGTGCCAGCAGTGCTCGGACAGGGCCCGACGTCACCGGGGAGCTGTTTTTT CASSARTGPDVTGELFF
TRBJ2-1 . . TRBV19 TGTGCCAGTAGTATCAACAGGAAGCGCTACAATGAGCAGTTCTTC CASSINRKRYNEQFF
TRBJ2-7 . few TRBV10-3 TGTGCCATCAGTTATGACTACGAGCAGTACTTC CAISYDYEQYF
TRBJ2-7 TRBD1 . TRBV2 TGTGCCAGCAGATCGGACAGGGGTGAGCAGTACTTC CASRSDRGEQYF
TRBJ2-7 . . TRBV2 TGTGCCAGCAGTGAAGTGGTCAGGGTATGGTCCTACGAGCAGTACTTC CASSEVVRVWSYEQYF
TRBJ2-7 TRBD2 . TRBV2 TGTGCCAGCAGGACTAGCGGGAACTACGAGCAGTACTTC CASRTSGNYEQYF
TRBJ2-3 . . TRBV9 TGTGCCAGCAGCCCTAACCCTGAAGATACGCAGTATTTT CASSPNPEDTQYF
TRBJ2-5 TRBD1 few TRBV6-6 TGTGCCAGCAGTTACCTCAGGGGGGAGACCCAGTACTTC CASSYLRGETQYF
TRBJ2-7 TRBD2 few TRBV7-8 TGTGCCAGCAGCTTAGGACTAGCGGGAGGGTTTGGCGAGCAGTACTTC CASSLGLAGGFGEQYF
TRBJ1-1 . . TRBV19 TGTGCCAGTAGAGTTGAAGTAGACACTGAAGCTTTCTTT CASRVEVDTEAFF
TRBJ2-3 . once TRBV5-1 TGCGCCAGCACGCCTAGGTCGACAGATACGCAGTATTTT CASTPRSTDTQYF
TRBJ2-7 . . TRBV7-9 TGTGCCAGCAGCCCGCCTACCGATACTCGGGGAGGGTACTTC CASSPPTDTRGGYF
TRBJ2-1 TRBD2 few TRBV7-9 TGTGCCAGCAGCCCACCGGGAGGGGCATACAATGAGCAGTTCTTC CASSPPGGAYNEQFF
TRBJ2-1 . . TRBV13 TGTGCCAGCAGCCTTAGCACCAACTCCTACAATGAGCAGTTCTTC CASSLSTNSYNEQFF
TRBJ1-1 . . TRBV6-5 TGTGCCAGCAGAACCGAAGCTTTTGAAGCTTTCTTT CASRTEAFEAFF
TRBJ1-3 . . TRBV7-8 TGTGCCAGCAGCCCGACCGGGGGGCAGGTTTCGGGCACCATATATTTT CASSPTGGQVSGTIYF
TRBJ2-1 . . TRBV28 TGTGCCAGCCGGGCACCGGGTGAGCAGTTCTTC CASRAPGEQFF
TRBJ1-4 . . TRBV28 TGTGCCAGCAGTTATCTCAATGAAAAACTGTTTTTT CASSYLNEKLFF
TRBJ2-7 . . TRBV19 TGTGCCAGTAGTGGCTCCGGGGAGCTGAACTCCTACGAGCAGTACTTC CASSGSGELNSYEQYF
TRBJ1-3 . . TRBV5-4 TGTGCCAGCAGCTTGGTCGGTACGACCTCTGGAAACACCATATATTTT CASSLVGTTSGNTIYF
TRBJ2-3 TRBD2 once TRBV28 TGTGCCAGCAGGGCCCTGACGGGAGGGGGCACAGATACGCAGTATTTT CASRALTGGGTDTQYF
TRBJ2-5 . few TRBV28 TGTGCCAGCAGCCCCGGGGGAACGCAAGAGACCCAGTACTTC CASSPGGTQETQYF
TRBJ2-7 . . TRBV11-2 TGTGCCAGCAGCCCCCGGGCTTTTGTGTACGAGCAGTACTTC CASSPRAFVYEQYF
TRBJ2-7 . once TRBV7-9 TGTGCCAGCAGCTTATTCCGAGCAAGCAGGCTCTACGAGCAGTACTTC CASSLFRASRLYEQYF